This is a list of T cell receptor beta chains from one sample in a study of T cells in Graves' hyperthyroidism and ophthalmopathy. TCRdb ran MiXCR on the multiplex PCR reads and lists one entry per CDR3 protein. Here the sample spans over 250,000 distinct CDR3 sequences, roughly 15% being singletons. Source material: blood. The receptors derive from a woman aged 40 to 55 with Graves' ophthalmopathy. Both conserved end residues are part of each CDR3. Fields, in order: J gene, D gene, clone size, V gene, CDR3 protein, CDR3 DNA. A D gene is named only where the DNA matches it firmly. The size entry is marked missing in some rows and otherwise reads once, few, many or a size class.

j_gene: TRBJ2-5; d_gene: -; abundance: many; v_gene: TRBV28; CDR3aa: CASTLQETQYF; CDR3nt: TGTGCCAGCACCCTTCAAGAGACCCAGTACTTC
j_gene: TRBJ2-1; d_gene: TRBD2; abundance: -; v_gene: TRBV6-5; CDR3aa: CASSYHIILAIRGNEQFF; CDR3nt: TGTGCCAGCAGTTACCACATCATACTAGCGATCCGTGGGAATGAGCAGTTCTTC
j_gene: TRBJ2-7; d_gene: TRBD2; abundance: few; v_gene: TRBV6-5; CDR3aa: CASSYSGSLAGSYEQYF; CDR3nt: TGTGCCAGCAGTTACTCCGGTAGCCTAGCGGGATCCTACGAGCAGTACTTC
j_gene: TRBJ1-5; d_gene: TRBD1; abundance: -; v_gene: TRBV7-8; CDR3aa: CASSLPGGTGDQPQHF; CDR3nt: TGTGCCAGCAGCTTACCAGGCGGGACAGGGGATCAGCCCCAGCATTTT
j_gene: TRBJ2-7; d_gene: TRBD1; abundance: few; v_gene: TRBV2; CDR3aa: CASSGDRGSYEQYF; CDR3nt: TGTGCCAGCAGTGGGGACAGGGGGTCGTACGAGCAGTACTTC
j_gene: TRBJ1-2; d_gene: -; abundance: -; v_gene: TRBV29-1; CDR3aa: CSAAGGQPFYGYTF; CDR3nt: TGCAGCGCTGCTGGTGGACAGCCATTCTATGGCTACACCTTC
j_gene: TRBJ2-1; d_gene: -; abundance: many; v_gene: TRBV28; CDR3aa: CASSLQREQFF; CDR3nt: TGTGCCAGCAGTCTCCAGCGGGAGCAGTTCTTC
j_gene: TRBJ1-5; d_gene: -; abundance: -; v_gene: TRBV12-3/TRBV12-4; CDR3aa: CASSFGELNQPQHF; CDR3nt: TGTGCCAGCAGTTTTGGGGAATTAAATCAGCCCCAGCATTTT
j_gene: TRBJ1-2; d_gene: -; abundance: many; v_gene: TRBV19; CDR3aa: CASSPFEGSGYGYTF; CDR3nt: TGTGCCAGTAGTCCCTTCGAGGGGAGCGGCTATGGCTACACCTTC
j_gene: TRBJ2-1; d_gene: TRBD2; abundance: many; v_gene: TRBV2; CDR3aa: CASRAGTSGRNPNNEQFF; CDR3nt: TGTGCCAGCAGGGCCGGGACTAGCGGGAGGAATCCGAACAATGAGCAGTTCTTC
j_gene: TRBJ1-4; d_gene: TRBD1; abundance: -; v_gene: TRBV20-1; CDR3aa: CSARDRDRGAGLGEKLFF; CDR3nt: TGCAGTGCTAGAGATCGGGACAGGGGAGCAGGGCTGGGTGAAAAACTGTTTTTT
j_gene: TRBJ2-3; d_gene: TRBD1; abundance: -; v_gene: TRBV12-3/TRBV12-4; CDR3aa: CASSKRDRGKYTQYF; CDR3nt: TGTGCCAGCAGTAAACGGGACAGGGGTAAATATACGCAGTATTTT
j_gene: TRBJ2-7; d_gene: TRBD2; abundance: many; v_gene: TRBV20-1; CDR3aa: CSARDVLAGESYEQYF; CDR3nt: TGCAGTGCTAGAGATGTCCTAGCGGGGGAGTCCTACGAGCAGTACTTC
j_gene: TRBJ2-1; d_gene: -; abundance: few; v_gene: TRBV14; CDR3aa: CASSRGTPTFYNEQFF; CDR3nt: TGTGCCAGCAGCCGCGGGACACCTACTTTCTACAATGAGCAGTTCTTC
j_gene: TRBJ1-1; d_gene: TRBD1; abundance: many; v_gene: TRBV29-1; CDR3aa: CSVEGQGYLEAFF; CDR3nt: TGCAGCGTTGAAGGACAGGGGTACTTGGAAGCTTTCTTT
j_gene: TRBJ2-3; d_gene: -; abundance: -; v_gene: TRBV7-6; CDR3aa: CASSSAGPDTQYF; CDR3nt: TGTGCCAGCAGCTCGGCGGGGCCAGATACGCAGTATTTT
j_gene: TRBJ1-5; d_gene: -; abundance: many; v_gene: TRBV18; CDR3aa: CASSLNRGNQPQHF; CDR3nt: TGTGCCAGCTCACTCAACAGGGGCAATCAGCCCCAGCATTTT
j_gene: TRBJ2-3; d_gene: -; abundance: -; v_gene: TRBV7-8; CDR3aa: CASSLGQEKQYF; CDR3nt: TGTGCCAGCAGCTTGGGTCAGGAGAAACAGTATTTT
j_gene: TRBJ2-3; d_gene: -; abundance: -; v_gene: TRBV7-9; CDR3aa: CASSLPRHERLTSTDTQYF; CDR3nt: TGTGCCAGCAGCTTACCCCGCCATGAAAGATTAACTAGCACAGATACGCAGTATTTT
j_gene: TRBJ2-5; d_gene: TRBD2; abundance: many; v_gene: TRBV2; CDR3aa: CASHSGGQGTQYF; CDR3nt: TGTGCCAGCCATAGCGGGGGCCAGGGGACCCAGTACTTC
j_gene: TRBJ1-5; d_gene: -; abundance: few; v_gene: TRBV29-1; CDR3aa: CSVVDINSNQPQHF; CDR3nt: TGCAGCGTTGTGGACATTAATAGCAATCAGCCCCAGCATTTT
j_gene: TRBJ1-5; d_gene: -; abundance: many; v_gene: TRBV6-5; CDR3aa: CASSYVAPGRNQPQHF; CDR3nt: TGTGCCAGCAGTTACGTCGCTCCCGGGCGCAATCAGCCCCAGCATTTT
j_gene: TRBJ2-6; d_gene: -; abundance: many; v_gene: TRBV28; CDR3aa: CASGVAAGANVLTF; CDR3nt: TGTGCCAGCGGGGTCGCGGCTGGGGCCAACGTCCTGACTTTC
j_gene: TRBJ2-7; d_gene: TRBD2; abundance: many; v_gene: TRBV28; CDR3aa: CASSLRTGTSKYEQYF; CDR3nt: TGTGCCAGCAGTTTGAGAACCGGGACTAGCAAGTACGAGCAGTACTTC
j_gene: TRBJ1-5; d_gene: TRBD1; abundance: many; v_gene: TRBV3-1; CDR3aa: CASSQEGQSQPQHF; CDR3nt: TGTGCCAGCAGCCAAGAGGGACAGTCTCAGCCCCAGCATTTT
j_gene: TRBJ2-2; d_gene: -; abundance: few; v_gene: TRBV19; CDR3aa: CASSIQGPNGELFF; CDR3nt: TGTGCCAGTAGTATACAGGGGCCGAACGGGGAGCTGTTTTTT
j_gene: TRBJ2-1; d_gene: -; abundance: few; v_gene: TRBV4-1; CDR3aa: CASSLNGLGYNNEQFF; CDR3nt: TGCGCCAGCAGCCTGAATGGATTAGGGTATAACAATGAGCAGTTCTTC
j_gene: TRBJ2-7; d_gene: TRBD1; abundance: few; v_gene: TRBV18; CDR3aa: CASSPKTGADSYEQYF; CDR3nt: TGTGCCAGCTCACCGAAGACAGGGGCCGACTCCTACGAGCAGTACTTC
j_gene: TRBJ2-7; d_gene: TRBD1; abundance: many; v_gene: TRBV2; CDR3aa: CASSGDRSYEQYF; CDR3nt: TGTGCCAGCAGCGGGGACAGATCCTACGAGCAGTACTTC
j_gene: TRBJ2-7; d_gene: -; abundance: many; v_gene: TRBV12-5; CDR3aa: CASAPTSEYAYEQYF; CDR3nt: TGTGCTAGTGCCCCCACATCGGAATATGCCTACGAGCAGTACTTC
j_gene: TRBJ1-1; d_gene: -; abundance: -; v_gene: TRBV5-4; CDR3aa: CASSGTQANREAFF; CDR3nt: TGTGCCAGCAGCGGAACACAGGCAAACCGAGAAGCTTTCTTT
j_gene: TRBJ1-1; d_gene: -; abundance: many; v_gene: TRBV12-3/TRBV12-4; CDR3aa: CASSLGGVTEAFF; CDR3nt: TGTGCCAGCAGTTTAGGGGGGGTCACTGAAGCTTTCTTT
j_gene: TRBJ2-7; d_gene: -; abundance: many; v_gene: TRBV10-3; CDR3aa: CATSGAYYEQYF; CDR3nt: TGTGCCACCTCAGGGGCTTACTACGAGCAGTACTTC
j_gene: TRBJ1-5; d_gene: TRBD1; abundance: few; v_gene: TRBV5-1; CDR3aa: CASSQQTGEQPQHF; CDR3nt: TGCGCCAGCAGCCAACAGACAGGGGAACAGCCCCAGCATTTT
j_gene: TRBJ1-1; d_gene: -; abundance: many; v_gene: TRBV25-1; CDR3aa: CASSAKVSTEAFF; CDR3nt: TGTGCCAGCAGTGCGAAAGTCAGCACTGAAGCTTTCTTT
j_gene: TRBJ1-6; d_gene: -; abundance: many; v_gene: TRBV28; CDR3aa: CASSATQGPGSPLHF; CDR3nt: TGTGCCAGCAGTGCTACTCAGGGGCCAGGGTCACCCCTCCACTTT
j_gene: TRBJ1-3; d_gene: -; abundance: few; v_gene: TRBV11-2; CDR3aa: CASSPDLYSGNTIYF; CDR3nt: TGTGCCAGCAGCCCCGACCTTTACTCTGGAAACACCATATATTTT
j_gene: TRBJ1-4; d_gene: -; abundance: -; v_gene: TRBV24-1; CDR3aa: CATSEGVAGLRGNEKLFF; CDR3nt: TGTGCCACCAGTGAGGGGGTGGCAGGCCTGCGGGGTAATGAAAAACTGTTTTTT
j_gene: TRBJ2-5; d_gene: TRBD2; abundance: few; v_gene: TRBV4-1; CDR3aa: CASSRSGGSQETQYF; CDR3nt: TGCGCCAGCAGTCGGAGCGGGGGGTCCCAAGAGACCCAGTACTTC
j_gene: TRBJ2-3; d_gene: -; abundance: many; v_gene: TRBV12-3/TRBV12-4; CDR3aa: CASSRVVRVGTDTQYF; CDR3nt: TGTGCCAGCAGTCGGGTAGTTCGGGTCGGCACAGATACGCAGTATTTT